The rows below give T cell receptor beta chains drawn from one sample of a study of T cell repertoires in cytomegalovirus infection. MiXCR, run by TCRdb on the reads, gives a single entry per CDR3 protein. This table holds about 250,000 distinct CDR3 sequences, 15% to 20% found once. The source material was CD8+ T cells from PBMCs. The receptors originated from a human donor in good health (CMV status not recorded). Some clones in this sample may be carry-over from other donors' samples. CDR3s include the opening cysteine and the closing phenylalanine or tryptophan. Fields, in order: clone size, D gene, J gene, V gene, CDR3 DNA, CDR3 protein. D genes are given only for firm matches. Clone size, where shown, is once, few, many, or a class for clones that have expanded.

few,NA,TRBJ1-1,TRBV6-2/TRBV6-3,TGTGCCAGCAGTTACTCGCTCGCGAACACTGAAGCTTTCTTT,CASSYSLANTEAFF
many,TRBD1,TRBJ2-1,TRBV7-6,TGTGCCAGCAGCGGCCACCGGGACAGGGTTAGTAATGAGCAGTTCTTC,CASSGHRDRVSNEQFF
few,NA,TRBJ2-1,TRBV23-1,TGCGCCAGCAGTACCTGGGGGGTGGGGTACAATGAGCAGTTCTTC,CASSTWGVGYNEQFF
many,TRBD1,TRBJ1-1,TRBV7-8,TGTGCCAGCAGCGACACAGGGGGTCCGGCCACTGAAGCTTTCTTT,CASSDTGGPATEAFF
NA,TRBD1,TRBJ1-1,TRBV29-1,TGCAGCGTTGCTTTTACGGACAGGGCCGTTGGCACTGAAGCTTTCTTT,CSVAFTDRAVGTEAFF
many,NA,TRBJ2-7,TRBV7-2,TGTGCCAGCAGCACTGAGGTGAGGTTCTCCTACGAGCAGTACTTC,CASSTEVRFSYEQYF
many,NA,TRBJ1-5,TRBV7-6,TGTGCCAGCAGCTTATCAGCAGTTAGCAATCAGCCCCAGCATTTT,CASSLSAVSNQPQHF
many,NA,TRBJ1-1,TRBV7-8,TGTGCCAGCAGCACCTGGACAGAGTCGAGAACTGAAGCTTTCTTT,CASSTWTESRTEAFF
many,NA,TRBJ2-3,TRBV7-2,TGTGCCAGCAGCTTAGCCGTTGATGTGCGCACAGATACGCAGTATTTT,CASSLAVDVRTDTQYF
many,NA,TRBJ1-1,TRBV7-8,TGTGCCAGCAGCCTGAACACGAACACTGAAGCTTTCTTT,CASSLNTNTEAFF
NA,NA,TRBJ1-1,TRBV15,TGTGCCACCAGCGACGGACACATCAATAGGGGTGAAGCTTTCTTT,CATSDGHINRGEAFF
NA,TRBD1,TRBJ1-2,TRBV29-1,TGCAGCGCCCAGGGGGGGGACTATGGCTACACCTTC,CSAQGGDYGYTF
NA,TRBD2,TRBJ2-1,TRBV12-3/TRBV12-4,TGTGCCAGCAGTTCACCAGTACTAGCGGGTAATGAGCAGTTCTTC,CASSSPVLAGNEQFF
NA,NA,TRBJ1-1,TRBV5-1,TGCGCCAGCAGCTTGGCCCAGTCGGGGGCGAACACTGAAGCTTTCTTT,CASSLAQSGANTEAFF
NA,NA,TRBJ2-7,TRBV5-1,TGCGCCAGCAGCTTGGCTCGGGCAGGGATGTACTCCTACGAGCAGAACTTC,CASSLARAGMYSYEQNF
many,TRBD1,TRBJ1-5,TRBV12-3/TRBV12-4,TGTGCCAGCAGTTTCGCCTTTTGGGGACAGACCCTCAATAGCAATCAGCCCCAGCATTTT,CASSFAFWGQTLNSNQPQHF
NA,NA,TRBJ1-4,TRBV25-1,TGTGCCAGCAGTGGGCCTCTGACTAATGAAAAACTGTTTTTT,CASSGPLTNEKLFF
NA,NA,TRBJ2-5,TRBV5-4,TGTGCCAGCAGCTCGAAGGGGCCTCAAGAGACCCAGTACTTC,CASSSKGPQETQYF
many,TRBD1,TRBJ1-5,TRBV12-3/TRBV12-4,TGTGCCAGCAGTTCCTCCCCGACAGGGCATCAGCCCCAGCATTTT,CASSSSPTGHQPQHF
few,NA,TRBJ1-1,TRBV14,TGTGCCAGCAGCCAAGGGGGCTTGACTGAAGCTTTCTTT,CASSQGGLTEAFF
many,NA,TRBJ1-1,TRBV6-6,TGTGCCAGCAGTTACGGATCCGCTGAAGCTTTCTTT,CASSYGSAEAFF
NA,TRBD1,TRBJ2-1,TRBV28,TGTGCCAGCAGTTTGGAGGACAGGGGTAATGAGCAGTTCTTC,CASSLEDRGNEQFF
NA,TRBD1,TRBJ2-7,TRBV5-1,TGCGCCAGCAGCTCGGGGACAGGAAGGCGTTACGAGCAGTACTTC,CASSSGTGRRYEQYF
few,TRBD1,TRBJ2-7,TRBV6-2/TRBV6-3,TGTGCCAGCAGTTACGGGGACGGGACAGCCTACGAGCAGTACTTC,CASSYGDGTAYEQYF
many,TRBD1,TRBJ1-5,TRBV28,TGTGCCAGCATGGGGACAGCCAGCAATCAGCCCCAGCATTTT,CASMGTASNQPQHF
NA,NA,TRBJ1-1,TRBV20-1,TGCAGTGCTAGCGAAGAGACTACAATATCCGCTGAAGCTTTCTTT,CSASEETTISAEAFF
many,NA,TRBJ1-1,TRBV7-9,TGTGCCAGCAGCTCGACAAGGTGGGAGACTGAAGCTTTCTTT,CASSSTRWETEAFF
NA,NA,TRBJ1-5,TRBV2,TGTGCGAGCGGTAGTAGTGAAACGTGGCAGCCCCAGCATTTT,CASGSSETWQPQHF
many,NA,TRBJ1-6,TRBV27,TGTGCCAGCAGTTTATTGATTTCGTCGGGAGAGGATTCACCCCTCCACTTT,CASSLLISSGEDSPLHF
few,NA,TRBJ1-5,TRBV5-6,TGTGCCAGCAGTGACGCAGGGACTAGCAATCAGCCCCAGCATTTT,CASSDAGTSNQPQHF